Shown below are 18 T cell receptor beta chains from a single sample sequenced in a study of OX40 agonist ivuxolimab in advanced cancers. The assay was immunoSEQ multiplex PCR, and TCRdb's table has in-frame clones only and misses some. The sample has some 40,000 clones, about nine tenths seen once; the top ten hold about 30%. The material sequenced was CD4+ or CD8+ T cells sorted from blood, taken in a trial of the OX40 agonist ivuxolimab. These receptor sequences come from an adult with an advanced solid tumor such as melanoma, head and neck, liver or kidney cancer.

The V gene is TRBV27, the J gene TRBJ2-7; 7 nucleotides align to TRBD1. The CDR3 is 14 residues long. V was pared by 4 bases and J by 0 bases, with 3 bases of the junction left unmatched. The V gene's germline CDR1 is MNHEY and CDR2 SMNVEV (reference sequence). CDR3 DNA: TGTGCCAGCAGTTACAGGGGCAGCTCCTACGAGCAGTACTTC. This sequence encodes CASSYRGSSYEQYF.

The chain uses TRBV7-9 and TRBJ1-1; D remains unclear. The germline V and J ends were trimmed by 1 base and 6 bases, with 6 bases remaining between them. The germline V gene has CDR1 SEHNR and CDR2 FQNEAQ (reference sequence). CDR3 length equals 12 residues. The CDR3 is CASSLGRAEAFF. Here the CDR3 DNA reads TGTGCCAGCAGCTTAGGAAGGGCTGAAGCTTTCTTT.

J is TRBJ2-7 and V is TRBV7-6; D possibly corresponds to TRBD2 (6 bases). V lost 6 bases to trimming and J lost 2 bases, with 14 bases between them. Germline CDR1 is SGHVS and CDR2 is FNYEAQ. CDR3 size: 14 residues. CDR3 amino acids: CASSSSEFTYEQYF. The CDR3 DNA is TGTGCCAGCAGTTCTAGCGAGTTTACCTACGAGCAGTACTTC.

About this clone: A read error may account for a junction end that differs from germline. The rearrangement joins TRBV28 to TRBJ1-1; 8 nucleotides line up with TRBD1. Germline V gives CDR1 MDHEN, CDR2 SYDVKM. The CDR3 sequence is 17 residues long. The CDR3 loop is CDSDGSGTGLMNTEAFF. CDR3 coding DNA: TGTGACAGCGATGGATCCGGGACAGGCCTCATGAACACTGAAGCTTTCTTT. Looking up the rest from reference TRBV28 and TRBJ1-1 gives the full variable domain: DVKVTQSSRYLVKRTGEKVFLECVQDMDHENMFWYRQDPGLGLRLIYFSYDVKMKEKGDIPEGYSVSREKKERFSLILESASTNQTSMYLCDSDGSGTGLMNTEAFFGQGTRLTVV.

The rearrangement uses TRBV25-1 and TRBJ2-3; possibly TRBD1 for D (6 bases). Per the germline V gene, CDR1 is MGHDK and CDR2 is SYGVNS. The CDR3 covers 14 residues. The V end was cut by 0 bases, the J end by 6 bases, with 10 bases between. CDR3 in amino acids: CASSEYQGWDTQYF. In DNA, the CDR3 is TGTGCCAGCAGTGAATATCAGGGGTGGGATACGCAGTATTTT.

The CDR3 region is CASSPSGSGTDTQYF. The CDR3 nucleotides are TGCGCCAGCAGCCCGAGCGGGAGCGGGACAGATACGCAGTATTTT. The chain employs TRBV4-1 and TRBJ2-3; 8 bases match TRBD2. Germline loops: CDR1 MGHRA, CDR2 YSYEKL. The CDR3 consists of 15 residues. V shed 4 bases, J shed 3 bases, and the junction held 6 bases outside the gene matches.

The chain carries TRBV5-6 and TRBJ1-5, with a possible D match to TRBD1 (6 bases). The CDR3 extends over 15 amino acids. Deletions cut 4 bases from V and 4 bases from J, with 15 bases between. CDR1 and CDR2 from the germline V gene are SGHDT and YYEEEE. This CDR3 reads CASSREQGENQPQHF. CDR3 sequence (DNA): TGTGCCAGCAGCCGGGAACAGGGAGAGAATCAGCCCCAGCATTTT.

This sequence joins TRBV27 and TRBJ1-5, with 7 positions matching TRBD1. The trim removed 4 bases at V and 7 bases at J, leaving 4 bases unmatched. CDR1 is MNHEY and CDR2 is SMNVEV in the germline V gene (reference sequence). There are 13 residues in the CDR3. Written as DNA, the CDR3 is TGTGCCAGCAGTTCCCAGGGGGGACAGCCCCAGCATTTT. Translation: CASSSQGGQPQHF.

The CDR3 spells CASSLTLAANEQFF. In DNA form, the CDR3 reads TGTGCCAGCAGCTTGACCCTAGCGGCCAATGAGCAGTTCTTC. The chain combines TRBV7-3 with TRBJ2-1; 7 bases map to TRBD2. This CDR3 spans 14 amino acids. Germline V gene data show CDR1 as SGHTA and CDR2 as FQGTGA. V trimming: 3 bases; J trimming: 6 bases; junction bases outside the gene matches: 5.

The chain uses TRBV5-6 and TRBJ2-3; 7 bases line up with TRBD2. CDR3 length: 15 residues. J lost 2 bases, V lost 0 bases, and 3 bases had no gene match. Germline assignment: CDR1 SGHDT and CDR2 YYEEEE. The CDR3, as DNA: TGTGCCAGCAGCTTGGCGCGGGAGATCACAGATACGCAGTATTTT. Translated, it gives CASSLAREITDTQYF.

In DNA, the CDR3 is TGCAGCGTTGTGTCGGCAGGGGTGAACACTGAAGCTTTCTTT. It is translated as CSVVSAGVNTEAFF. V and J are TRBV29-1 and TRBJ1-1; a possible D gene is TRBD1 (6 bases). Per germline, CDR1 SQVTM and CDR2 ANQGSEA. The V end lost 4 bases, the J end lost 0 bases, and 12 bases lay between the germline ends. The CDR3 has 14 amino acids.

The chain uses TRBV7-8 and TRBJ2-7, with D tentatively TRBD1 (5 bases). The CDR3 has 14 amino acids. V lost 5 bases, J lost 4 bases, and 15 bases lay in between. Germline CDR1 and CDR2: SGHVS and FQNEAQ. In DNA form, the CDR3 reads TGTGCCAGCAGCCCTGACAGCTATGAGTACGAGCAGTACTTC. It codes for CASSPDSYEYEQYF.

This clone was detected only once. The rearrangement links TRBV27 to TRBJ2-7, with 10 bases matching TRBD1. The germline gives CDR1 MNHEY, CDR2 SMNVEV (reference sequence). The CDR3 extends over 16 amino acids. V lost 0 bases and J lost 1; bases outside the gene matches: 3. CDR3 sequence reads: CASSLSGTGASYEQYF. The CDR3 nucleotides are TGTGCCAGCAGTTTATCCGGGACAGGGGCATCCTACGAGCAGTACTTC.

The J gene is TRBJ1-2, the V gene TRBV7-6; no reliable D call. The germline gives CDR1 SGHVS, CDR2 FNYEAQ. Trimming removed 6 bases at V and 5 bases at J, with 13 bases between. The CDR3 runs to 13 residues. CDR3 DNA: TGTGCCAGCAGTTATACAAGCGGTTATGGCTACACCTTC. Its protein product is CASSYTSGYGYTF.

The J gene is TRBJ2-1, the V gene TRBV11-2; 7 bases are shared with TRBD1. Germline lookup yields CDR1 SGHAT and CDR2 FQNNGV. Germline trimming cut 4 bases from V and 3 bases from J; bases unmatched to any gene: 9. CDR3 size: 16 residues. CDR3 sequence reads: CASSSTGTANYNEQFF. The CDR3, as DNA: TGTGCCAGCAGCTCAACCGGGACAGCAAACTACAATGAGCAGTTCTTC.

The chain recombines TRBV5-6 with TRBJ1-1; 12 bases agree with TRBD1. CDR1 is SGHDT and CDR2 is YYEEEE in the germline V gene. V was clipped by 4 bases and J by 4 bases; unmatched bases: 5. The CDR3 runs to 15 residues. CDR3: CASSGGQGAITEAFF. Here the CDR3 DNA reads TGTGCCAGCAGCGGGGGACAGGGGGCAATCACTGAAGCTTTCTTT.

This chain's CDR3 is CASSLVSETQYF. The CDR3 bases are TGTGCCAGCAGCTTAGTGTCGGAGACCCAGTACTTC. The rearrangement links TRBV7-9 to TRBJ2-5, with D unresolved. Trimming removed 1 base at V and 5 bases at J, with 5 bases between. The CDR3 has 12 amino acids. The germline V gene has CDR1 SEHNR and CDR2 FQNEAQ (reference sequence). Full variable domain (remainder filled in from reference TRBV7-9 and TRBJ2-5): DTGVSQNPRHKITKRGQNVTFRCDPISEHNRLYWYRQTLGQGPEFLTYFQNEAQLEKSRLLSDRFSAERPKGSFSTLEIQRTEQGDSAMYLCASSLVSETQYFGPGTRLLVL.

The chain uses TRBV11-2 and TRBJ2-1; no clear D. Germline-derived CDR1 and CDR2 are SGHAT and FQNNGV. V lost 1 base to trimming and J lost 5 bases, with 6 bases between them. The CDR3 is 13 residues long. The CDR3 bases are TGTGCCAGCAGCTTAGGCTTGAACAATGAGCAGTTCTTC. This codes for CASSLGLNNEQFF.